This T cell receptor beta chain was retrieved from a study of cytomegalovirus exposure and HLA in healthy donors. General observations from the study: High specificity and sensitivity for cytomegalovirus status were reported for the classifier.

In its sample, this clone was seen a few times. Its antigen is still unknown. Measured with immunoSEQ multiplex PCR; TCRdb has only the in-frame clones, and not every one. The sample yields about 170,000 clones, 80% to 90% seen once. CDR3 length: 15 amino acids. V lost 6 bases and J 0 bases, leaving 12 bases between the germline ends. Looked up from germline, CDR1 is SNHLY and CDR2 is FYNNEI. The chain links TRBV2 to TRBJ1-5, with D tentatively TRBD1 (5 bases). The TCR comes from a woman aged 25-40 years in good health and CMV-seronegative. Specimen: PBMCs. The CDR3 spells CASRGGAHSNQPQHF. The CDR3 DNA is TGTGCCAGCAGGGGGGGAGCTCATAGCAATCAGCCCCAGCATTTT. Based on the CDR3 plus reference TRBV2 and TRBJ1-5, the full variable domain is EPEVTQTPSHQVTQMGQEVILRCVPISNHLYFYWYRQILGQKVEFLVSFYNNEISEKSEIFDDQFSVERPDGSNFTLKIRSTKLEDSAMYFCASRGGAHSNQPQHFGDGTRLSIL.